This TCR beta chain was identified during a study of T-cell reconstitution after alpha-beta-depleted transplantation in children (dated by TCRdb to 2016 to 2017). Turning to the overall study: Using TCR repertoire profiling, the study followed T-cell immune reconstitution in a quantitative way in children after TCRalphabeta/CD19-depleted allogeneic hematopoietic cell transplantation. The research as a whole found: In some patients, high TCRbeta diversity at day 60 was attributed to recipient T cells and intrathymic progenitors that had survived conditioning. Apparently early alphabetaT-cell count recovery about two months after transplant reportedly relied on only several hundred rapidly expanded clones derived from non-depleted graft cells. Over subsequent months, a decline in hyperexpanded clone frequencies was noted, and after one year, T-cell counts and TCRbeta diversity were mostly ascribed to newly produced T cells.

The table lists this clonotype with many counts. Its antigen specificity is not known. Within one base of it there is no much larger clone, and no base qualities were kept. The library was produced with PCR. TCRdb names Illumina HiSeq 2500 as the instrument used. Molecular barcoding was employed in the preparation of TCR libraries, with unique molecular identifiers being used to normalize TCRbeta repertoire quantification. Through fastp at Q25 and MiXCR, TCRdb rebuilt clones from the public reads, retaining in-frame beta chains. Each CDR3 protein appears once, grouped with its most common genes and DNA. Present in this sample are roughly 300,000 distinct CDR3 sequences, around a tenth of which were seen just once. About a quarter of the sample belongs to the ten largest clones. V is pruned by 4 bases and J by 4 bases, leaving 7 bases of the junction without a gene match. Taken from the germline V gene, the CDR1 and CDR2 loops are SGHRS and YFSETQ. From its cysteine to its phenylalanine, the CDR3 spans 15 amino acids. Kept here is only the CDR3 DNA, which spans 45 bases and is read in frame from base 1.

The sample's treatment or condition label, decoded: allogeneic hematopoietic cell transplantation with graft depleted of TCRalphabeta T cells and CD19 B cells. TCRalphabeta/CD19-depleted allogeneic hematopoietic cell grafts were given to the transplant recipients, all of whom were children. The sequence is built from TRBV5-1 and TRBJ2-2; 7 bases in the middle match TRBD2. This TCR came from a male patient aged 2-15 years who had a stem cell transplant for chronic granulomatous disease, so the T cells may come from the graft donor. The specimen comprised peripheral blood, sampled 180 days after TCRalphabeta/CD19-depleted stem cell transplant. The DNA is as follows: TGCGCCAGCAGCCCCTCGACTAGCTTCACCGGGGAGCTGTTTTTT. Its product reads: CASSPSTSFTGELFF.